This TCR beta chain was identified during a study of OX40 agonist ivuxolimab in advanced cancers. CDR1 and CDR2 (germline): MNHNY, SVGAGI (reference sequence). The CDR3 spans 13 residues. The V and J ends lost 6 bases and 4 bases respectively, with 12 bases between them. Sequenced by immunoSEQ multiplex PCR; TCRdb stores in-frame clones only, minus some. The data hold some 77,000 clones, with more than 70% observed a single time. The chain is built from TRBV6-6 and TRBJ1-1, with D maybe TRBD1 (6 bases). Specimen: CD4+ or CD8+ T cells sorted from blood, collected in a trial of the OX40 agonist ivuxolimab. This receptor was taken from an adult with an advanced solid tumor such as melanoma, head and neck, liver or kidney cancer. The CDR3 protein is CASRRRGFTEAFF. The DNA of the CDR3 is TGTGCCAGCAGGAGGAGGGGGTTCACTGAAGCTTTCTTT.